This T cell receptor beta chain was sequenced for a study of shared clonotypes between healthy human individuals. Overall study context: Each donor's CD8 memory used one plate, CD8 naive two, each CD4 subset three. Study-wide findings and caveats: Relative to memory subsets, naive subsets generally showed larger estimated richness. Incomplete sequencing of sorted subsets was indicated by rarefaction despite large depth.

Profiling relied on immunoSEQ multiplex PCR, and the TCRdb table lists in-frame clones only, not all of them. The data show some 690,000 clones, roughly 87% seen once. Trimming left V 1 base short and J 1 base short, with 9 bases between. Per germline, CDR1 SGHKS and CDR2 YYEKEE (reference sequence). There are 14 residues in the CDR3. A note on this clone: What it binds is unknown.

This receptor was obtained from a man aged 18 to 29 in good health. Some clones in this sample may be carry-over from other donors' samples. What was sequenced was memory CD8+ T cells from PBMCs. Subset of the sample: CD45RO+ cells pooled with CCR7-negative TemRA cells. This chain uses TRBV5-5 with TRBJ2-7, with D perhaps matching TRBD2 (5 bases). CDR3: CASSLRVASYEQYF. DNA for the CDR3: TGTGCCAGCAGCTTGAGGGTAGCGTCCTACGAGCAGTACTTC.